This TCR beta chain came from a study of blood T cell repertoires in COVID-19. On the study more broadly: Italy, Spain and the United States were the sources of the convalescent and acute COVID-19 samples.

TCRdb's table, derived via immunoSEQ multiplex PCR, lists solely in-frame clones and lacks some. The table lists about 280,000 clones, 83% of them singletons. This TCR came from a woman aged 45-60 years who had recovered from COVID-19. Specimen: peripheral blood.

The CDR3 DNA reads as TGCAGCGTCGGCACCCTAGCGGGACGAGGCACAGATACGCAGTATTTT. This gives the protein CSVGTLAGRGTDTQYF. The chain has TRBV29-1 and TRBJ2-3; 9 positions agree with TRBD2. CDR3 size: 16 residues. V lost 6 bases to trimming and J lost 1 base; unmatched junction nucleotides: 11. The germline V gene has CDR1 SQVTM and CDR2 ANQGSEA.